This T cell receptor beta chain was found in a study of control samples from healthy donors and cancer patients. Only in-frame clones appear in the TCRdb table, and some are missing; sequencing was by immunoSEQ multiplex PCR. The table shows about 43,000 clones, with around 94% occurring only once. The length of the CDR3 is 11 residues. The V gene's germline CDR1 is SGHNT and CDR2 YENEEA. V shed 5 bases and J shed 1 base, with 3 bases lying between them. The rearrangement joins TRBV11-3 to TRBJ2-7; D is unresolved. What was sequenced was blood. The clonotype originates from a man aged 55 to 70 in good health. CDR3: CASSHSYEQYF. CDR3 coding DNA: TGTGCCAGCAGCCATTCCTACGAGCAGTACTTC.